Below are 2 T cell receptor beta chains sequenced from a single sample in a study of T-cell reconstitution after alpha-beta-depleted transplantation in children. Unique molecular identifiers were incorporated into the prepared TCRbeta library. TCRdb processed the PCR reads anew with MiXCR; each CDR3 protein has one entry. Among about 74,000 distinct CDR3 sequences listed, about 14% were seen once. The sample consisted of PBMCs, mostly from graft donor cells, taken 180 days after TCRalphabeta/CD19-depleted stem cell transplant. These receptors came from a male patient aged 2 to 10 who had a stem cell transplant for acute lymphoblastic leukemia, so the T cells may come from the graft donor.

There are many counts of this clonotype. V gene TRBV5-6 combines with J gene TRBJ1-2, with a tentative D call TRBD1 (5 bases). The germline V gene encodes CDR1 SGHDT and CDR2 YYEEEE. The CDR3 length is 16 residues. The V end lost 4 bases, the J end lost 2 bases, and 18 bases lay between the germline ends. This chain's CDR3 is CASSGASIGENYGYTF. DNA for the CDR3: TGTGCCAGCAGCGGGGCTTCAATCGGAGAGAACTATGGCTACACCTTC. The variable domain in full, with the rest retrieved from reference TRBV5-6 and TRBJ1-2, is DAGVTQSPTHLIKTRGQQVTLRCSPKSGHDTVSWYQQALGQGPQFIFQYYEEEERQRGNFPDRFSGHQFPNYSSELNVNALLLGDSALYLCASSGASIGENYGYTFGSGTRLTVV.

The rearrangement uses TRBV29-1 and TRBJ2-6; weak D call: TRBD1 (6 bases). The germline V gene encodes CDR1 SQVTM and CDR2 ANQGSEA. The length of the CDR3 is 14 residues. V dropped 6 bases and J dropped 0 bases, with 9 bases sitting between them. The CDR3 region has the DNA TGCAGCGTGGGGGCCTTCTCTGGGGCCAACGTCCTGACTTTC. Protein product: CSVGAFSGANVLTF.